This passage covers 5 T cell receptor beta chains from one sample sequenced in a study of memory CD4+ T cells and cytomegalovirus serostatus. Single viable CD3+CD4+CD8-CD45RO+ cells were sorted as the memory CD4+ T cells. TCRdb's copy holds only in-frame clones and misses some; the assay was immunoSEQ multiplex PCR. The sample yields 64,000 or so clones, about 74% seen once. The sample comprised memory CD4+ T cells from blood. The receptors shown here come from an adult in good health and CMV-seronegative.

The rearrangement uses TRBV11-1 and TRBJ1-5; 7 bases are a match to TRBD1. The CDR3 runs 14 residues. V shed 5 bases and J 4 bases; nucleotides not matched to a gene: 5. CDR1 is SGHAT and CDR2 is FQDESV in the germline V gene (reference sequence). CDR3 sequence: CASSPDRVNQPQHF. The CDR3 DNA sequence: TGTGCCAGCAGCCCCGACAGGGTTAATCAGCCCCAGCATTTT.

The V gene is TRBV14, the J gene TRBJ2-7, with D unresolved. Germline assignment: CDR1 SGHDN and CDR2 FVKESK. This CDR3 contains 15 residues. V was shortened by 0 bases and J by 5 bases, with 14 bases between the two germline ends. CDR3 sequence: CASSQDKGYKNEQYF. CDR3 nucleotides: TGTGCCAGCAGCCAAGATAAGGGCTACAAAAACGAGCAGTACTTC.

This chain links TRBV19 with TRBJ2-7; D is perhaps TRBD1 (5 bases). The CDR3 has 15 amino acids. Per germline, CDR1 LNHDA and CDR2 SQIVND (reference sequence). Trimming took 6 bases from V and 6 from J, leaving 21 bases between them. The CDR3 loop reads CASRGLALGHGEQYF. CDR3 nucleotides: TGTGCCAGTAGGGGCCTCGCGTTGGGGCATGGCGAGCAGTACTTC.

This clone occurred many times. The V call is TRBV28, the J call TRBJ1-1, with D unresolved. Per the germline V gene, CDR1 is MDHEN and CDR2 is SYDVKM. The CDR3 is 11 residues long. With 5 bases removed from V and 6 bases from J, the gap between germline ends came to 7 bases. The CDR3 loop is CASSTYSEAFF. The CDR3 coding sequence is TGTGCCAGCAGTACCTATTCTGAAGCTTTCTTT.

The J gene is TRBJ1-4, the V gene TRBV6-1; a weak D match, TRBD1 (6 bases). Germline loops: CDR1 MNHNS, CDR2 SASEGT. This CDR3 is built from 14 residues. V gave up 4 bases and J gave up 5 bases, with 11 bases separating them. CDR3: CASSASGGNEKLFF. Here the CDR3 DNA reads TGTGCCAGCAGTGCGTCCGGGGGCAATGAAAAACTGTTTTTT.